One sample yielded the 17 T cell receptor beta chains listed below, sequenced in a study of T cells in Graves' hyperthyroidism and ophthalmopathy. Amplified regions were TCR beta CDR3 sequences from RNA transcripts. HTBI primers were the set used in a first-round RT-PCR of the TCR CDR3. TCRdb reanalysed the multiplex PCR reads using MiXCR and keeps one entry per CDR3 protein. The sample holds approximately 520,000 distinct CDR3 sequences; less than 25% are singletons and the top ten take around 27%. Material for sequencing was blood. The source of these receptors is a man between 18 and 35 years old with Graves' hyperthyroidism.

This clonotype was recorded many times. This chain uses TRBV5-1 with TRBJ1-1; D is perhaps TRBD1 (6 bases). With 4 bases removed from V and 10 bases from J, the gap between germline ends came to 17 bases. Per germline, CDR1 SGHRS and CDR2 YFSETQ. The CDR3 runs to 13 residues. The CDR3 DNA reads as TGCGCCAGCAGCCAAGATACAGGGACGGGAGCTTTCTTT. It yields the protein CASSQDTGTGAFF.

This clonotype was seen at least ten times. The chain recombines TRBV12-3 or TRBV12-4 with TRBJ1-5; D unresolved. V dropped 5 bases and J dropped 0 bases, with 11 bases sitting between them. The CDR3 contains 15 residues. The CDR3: CASSPWTDSNQPQHF. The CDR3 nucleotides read TGTGCCAGCAGTCCCTGGACGGATAGCAATCAGCCCCAGCATTTT.

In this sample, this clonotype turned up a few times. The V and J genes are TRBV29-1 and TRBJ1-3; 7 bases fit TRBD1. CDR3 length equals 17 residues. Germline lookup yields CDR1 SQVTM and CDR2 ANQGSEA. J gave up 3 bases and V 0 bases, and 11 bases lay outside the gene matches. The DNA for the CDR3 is TGCAGCGTTGAAGATGGGGGACAAGGGACAGATGGAAACACCATATATTTT. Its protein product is CSVEDGGQGTDGNTIYF.

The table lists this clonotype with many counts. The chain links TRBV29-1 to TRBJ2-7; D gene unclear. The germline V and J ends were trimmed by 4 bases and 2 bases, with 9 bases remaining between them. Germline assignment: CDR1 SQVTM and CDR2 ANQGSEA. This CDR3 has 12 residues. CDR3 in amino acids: CSVVVQAYEQYF. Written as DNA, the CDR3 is TGCAGCGTTGTGGTCCAGGCCTACGAGCAGTACTTC.

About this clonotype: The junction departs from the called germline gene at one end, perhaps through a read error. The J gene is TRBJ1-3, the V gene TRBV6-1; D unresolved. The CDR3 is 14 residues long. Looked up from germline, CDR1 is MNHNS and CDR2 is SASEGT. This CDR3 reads CAGSEIFSGNTIYF. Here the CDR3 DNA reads TGTGCCGGCAGTGAAATTTTCTCTGGAAACACCATATATTTT.

Here the CDR3 DNA reads TGTGCCAGCAGTTTCCAGATAAACTATGGCTACACCTTC. This codes for CASSFQINYGYTF. This chain links TRBV27 with TRBJ1-2; D call uncertain. Looked up from germline, CDR1 is MNHEY and CDR2 is SMNVEV (reference sequence). V lost 3 bases and J lost 2, with 7 bases in between. The CDR3 consists of 13 residues.

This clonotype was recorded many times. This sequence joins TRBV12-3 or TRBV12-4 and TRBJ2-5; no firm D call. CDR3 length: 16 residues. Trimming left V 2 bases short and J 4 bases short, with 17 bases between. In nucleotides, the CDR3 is TGTGCCAGCAGTTTATTTCGCAGACCAAATACAGAGACCCAGTACTTC. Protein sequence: CASSLFRRPNTETQYF.

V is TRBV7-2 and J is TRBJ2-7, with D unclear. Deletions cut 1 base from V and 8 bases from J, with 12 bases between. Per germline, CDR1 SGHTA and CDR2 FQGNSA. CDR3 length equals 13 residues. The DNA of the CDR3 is TGTGCCAGCAGCTTAGTCGTCTGGACGAAGCAGTACTTC. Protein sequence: CASSLVVWTKQYF. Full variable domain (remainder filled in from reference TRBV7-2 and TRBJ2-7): GAGVSQSPSNKVTEKGKDVELRCDPISGHTALYWYRQSLGQGLEFLIYFQGNSAPDKSGLPSDRFSAERTGGSVSTLTIQRTQQEDSAVYLCASSLVVWTKQYFGPGTRLTVT.

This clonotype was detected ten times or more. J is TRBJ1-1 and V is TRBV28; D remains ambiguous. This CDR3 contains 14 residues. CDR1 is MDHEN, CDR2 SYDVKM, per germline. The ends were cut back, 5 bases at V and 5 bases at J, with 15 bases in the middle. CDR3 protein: CASSPLGRTTEAFF. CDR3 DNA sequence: TGTGCCAGCAGTCCCCTGGGTCGAACGACTGAAGCTTTCTTT.

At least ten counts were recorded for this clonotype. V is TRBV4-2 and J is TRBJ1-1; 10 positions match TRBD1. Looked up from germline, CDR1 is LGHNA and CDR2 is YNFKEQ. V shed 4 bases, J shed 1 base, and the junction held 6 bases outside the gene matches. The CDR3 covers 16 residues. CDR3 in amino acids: CASSPKGQGRNTEAFF. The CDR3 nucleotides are TGTGCCAGCAGCCCAAAGGGACAGGGGCGGAACACTGAAGCTTTCTTT.

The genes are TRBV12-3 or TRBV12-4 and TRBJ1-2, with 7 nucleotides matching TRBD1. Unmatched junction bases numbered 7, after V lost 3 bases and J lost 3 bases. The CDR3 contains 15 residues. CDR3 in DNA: TGTGCCAGCAGTTTTCAGGGGGTAGGCGACTATGGCTACACCTTC. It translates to CASSFQGVGDYGYTF.

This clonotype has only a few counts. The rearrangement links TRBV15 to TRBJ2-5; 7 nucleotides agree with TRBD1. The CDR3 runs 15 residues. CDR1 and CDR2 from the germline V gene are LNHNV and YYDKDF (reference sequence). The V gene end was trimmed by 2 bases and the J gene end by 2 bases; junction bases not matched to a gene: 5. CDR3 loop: CATSRNGQAQETQYF. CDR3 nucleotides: TGTGCCACCAGCAGAAACGGACAGGCACAAGAGACCCAGTACTTC.

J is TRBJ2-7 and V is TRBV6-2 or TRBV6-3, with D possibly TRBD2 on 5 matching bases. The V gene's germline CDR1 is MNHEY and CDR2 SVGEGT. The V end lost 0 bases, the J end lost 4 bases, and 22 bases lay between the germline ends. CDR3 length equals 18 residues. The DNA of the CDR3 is TGTGCCAGCAGTTACTCGAAAGCTTTGTCCTCGAGGGAATACGAGCAGTACTTC. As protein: CASSYSKALSSREYEQYF.

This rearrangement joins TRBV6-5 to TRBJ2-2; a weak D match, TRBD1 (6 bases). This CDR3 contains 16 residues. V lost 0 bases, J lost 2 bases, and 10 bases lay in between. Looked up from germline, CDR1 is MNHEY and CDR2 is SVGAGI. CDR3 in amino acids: CASSYSAGDNTGELFF. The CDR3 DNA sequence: TGTGCCAGCAGTTACTCGGCAGGGGACAACACCGGGGAGCTGTTTTTT.

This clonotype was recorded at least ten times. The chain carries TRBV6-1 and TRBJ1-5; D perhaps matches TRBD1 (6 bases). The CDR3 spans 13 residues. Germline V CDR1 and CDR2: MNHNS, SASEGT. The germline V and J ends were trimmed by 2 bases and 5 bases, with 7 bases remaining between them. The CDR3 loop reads CASSESGDQPQHF. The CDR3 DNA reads TGTGCCAGCAGTGAATCAGGGGATCAGCCCCAGCATTTT.

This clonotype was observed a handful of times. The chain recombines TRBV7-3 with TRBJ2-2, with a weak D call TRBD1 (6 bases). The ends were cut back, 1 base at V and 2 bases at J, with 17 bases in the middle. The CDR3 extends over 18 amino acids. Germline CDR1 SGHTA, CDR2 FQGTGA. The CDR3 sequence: CASSLRPPGHRNTGELFF. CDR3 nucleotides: TGTGCCAGCAGCTTAAGACCCCCGGGACACCGCAACACCGGGGAGCTGTTTTTT. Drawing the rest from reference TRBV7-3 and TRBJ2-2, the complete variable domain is GAGVSQTPSNKVTEKGKYVELRCDPISGHTALYWYRQSLGQGPEFLIYFQGTGAADDSGLPNDRFFAVRPEGSVSTLKIQRTERGDSAVYLCASSLRPPGHRNTGELFFGEGSRLTVL.

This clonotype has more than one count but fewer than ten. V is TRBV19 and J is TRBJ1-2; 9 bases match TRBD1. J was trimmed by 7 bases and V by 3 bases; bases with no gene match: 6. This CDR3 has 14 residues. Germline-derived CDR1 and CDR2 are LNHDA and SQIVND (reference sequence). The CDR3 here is CASSMGTGSPGYTF. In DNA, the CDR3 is TGTGCCAGTAGTATGGGGACAGGGAGTCCTGGCTACACCTTC.